What follows are 27 T cell receptor beta chains derived from one specimen sequenced in a study of blood T cell repertoires in COVID-19. Sequenced by immunoSEQ multiplex PCR; TCRdb stores in-frame clones only, minus some. Among a few hundred thousand clones listed, about 86% were seen once. Sequencing input: peripheral blood. The receptors stem from a person aged 70 to 85 with COVID-19, enrolled during active disease.

The chain employs TRBV2 and TRBJ1-5, with a weak D call TRBD1 (6 bases). Germline CDR1 and CDR2: SNHLY and FYNNEI. There are 15 residues in the CDR3. Trimming removed 3 bases at V and 10 bases at J, with 19 bases between. The CDR3: CASSDSGGPSFPQHF. The CDR3 DNA sequence: TGTGCCAGCAGTGATAGCGGGGGCCCGTCATTTCCCCAGCATTTT. The full variable domain, rest sourced from reference TRBV2 and TRBJ1-5, is EPEVTQTPSHQVTQMGQEVILRCVPISNHLYFYWYRQILGQKVEFLVSFYNNEISEKSEIFDDQFSVERPDGSNFTLKIRSTKLEDSAMYFCASSDSGGPSFPQHFGDGTRLSIL.

V gene TRBV5-6 combines with J gene TRBJ1-2; possibly TRBD1 for D (5 bases). The CDR3 extends over 15 amino acids. Germline CDR1 SGHDT, CDR2 YYEEEE. V lost 0 bases and J lost 2, with 11 bases in between. The CDR3 DNA sequence: TGTGCCAGCAGCTTGGAAGGGCGGGGGAACTATGGCTACACCTTC. Its translation is CASSLEGRGNYGYTF.

The chain carries TRBV11-2 and TRBJ1-1, with 7 bases identical to TRBD1. The CDR3 has 17 residues. Germline V gene lookup returns CDR1 SGHAT and CDR2 FQNNGV. Trimming took 1 base from V and 1 from J; bases not matched to a gene: 9. The CDR3 sequence is CASSLGDRSAWNTEAFF. DNA for the CDR3: TGTGCCAGCAGCTTAGGGGACAGATCAGCATGGAACACTGAAGCTTTCTTT.

The V and J genes are TRBV6-5 and TRBJ2-7; D is undetermined. The CDR3 spans 12 residues. Per germline, CDR1 MNHEY and CDR2 SVGAGI. V lost 7 bases and J 4 bases, leaving 11 bases between the germline ends. The DNA of the CDR3 is TGTGCCAGCATCCTGTTTCTGTACGAGCAGTACTTC. This sequence encodes CASILFLYEQYF.

V gene TRBV7-4 combines with J gene TRBJ2-3; D is possibly TRBD1 (6 bases). The CDR3 has 16 residues. Trimming left V 7 bases short and J 0 bases short, with 17 bases between. Germline loops: CDR1 SGHVT, CDR2 SQSDAQ. The chain's CDR3 is CASTIGQTESTDTQYF. The CDR3, as DNA: TGTGCCAGCACCATCGGACAGACCGAAAGCACAGATACGCAGTATTTT.

The sample holds one count of this clone. This chain connects TRBV9 to TRBJ2-1; weak D call: TRBD2 (5 bases). Germline loops: CDR1 SGDLS, CDR2 YYNGEE. CDR3 length: 15 amino acids. V was clipped by 3 bases and J by 4 bases, with 14 bases between them. CDR3 loop: CASSESGATYNEQFF. The CDR3 nucleotides are TGTGCCAGCAGCGAGAGCGGAGCGACTTACAATGAGCAGTTCTTC.

The chain is built from TRBV11-3 and TRBJ2-2; the match to TRBD1 covers 8 bases. CDR1 and CDR2 (germline): SGHNT, YENEEA. The ends lost 3 bases at V and 2 bases at J; junction bases unmatched: 2. The CDR3 spans 15 residues. The CDR3 bases are TGTGCCAGCAGCTTGACAGGGGTCAACACCGGGGAGCTGTTTTTT. As protein: CASSLTGVNTGELFF.

The genes are TRBV6-5 and TRBJ2-7; 9 bases align to TRBD2. V lost 6 bases and J lost 3; bases outside the gene matches: 9. CDR3 length: 15 residues. The germline gives CDR1 MNHEY, CDR2 SVGAGI. The CDR3 is CASRLFRLADYEQYF. The CDR3 coding sequence is TGTGCCAGCAGACTATTCAGACTAGCGGACTACGAGCAGTACTTC.

This chain connects TRBV15 to TRBJ1-1; D ambiguous. V was trimmed by 1 base and J by 5 bases, leaving 8 bases between them. The CDR3 covers 13 residues. Germline V lookup: CDR1 LNHNV, CDR2 YYDKDF (reference sequence). This CDR3 is CATSRGAGTEAFF. The CDR3 nucleotides are TGTGCCACCAGCAGAGGGGCTGGTACTGAAGCTTTCTTT. The variable domain in full, completed from reference TRBV15 and TRBJ1-1, reads DAMVIQNPRYQVTQFGKPVTLSCSQTLNHNVMYWYQQKSSQAPKLLFHYYDKDFNNEADTPDNFQSRRPNTSFCFLDIRSPGLGDTAMYLCATSRGAGTEAFFGQGTRLTVV.

The V gene is TRBV6-5, the J gene TRBJ1-4, with 9 bases fitting TRBD1. The J segment lost 14 bases and the V segment lost 6 bases, leaving 10 bases of the junction unmatched. CDR3 length: 13 amino acids. Germline lookup yields CDR1 MNHEY and CDR2 SVGAGI. CDR3 DNA sequence: TGTGCCAGCAGCCTGAACCGGGACAGGGCCCTGTTTTTT. Translating gives CASSLNRDRALFF.

The chain joins TRBV18 to TRBJ2-1; 8 bases are shared with TRBD1. After removal of 2 bases from V and 8 bases from J, the junction contained 11 bases not matched to a gene. CDR1 and CDR2 from the germline V gene are KGHSH and LQKENI. The CDR3 runs to 16 residues. The CDR3 spells CASSPGVAAGGDEQFF. DNA of the CDR3: TGTGCCAGCTCACCAGGCGTCGCGGCAGGGGGCGATGAGCAGTTCTTC.

The chain carries TRBV6-1 and TRBJ2-3; 14 nucleotides line up with TRBD2. V lost 2 bases and J lost 4; bases outside the gene matches: 2. CDR3 length equals 16 residues. The V gene's germline CDR1 is MNHNS and CDR2 SASEGT. The CDR3 sequence: CASSERLAGGADTQYF. CDR3 nucleotides: TGTGCCAGCAGTGAACGACTAGCGGGAGGGGCAGATACGCAGTATTTT.

The chain links TRBV13 to TRBJ1-1; possibly TRBD1 for D (5 bases). V dropped 4 bases and J dropped 5 bases, with 14 bases sitting between them. The V gene's germline CDR1 is PRHDT and CDR2 FYEKMQ (reference sequence). CDR3 size: 14 residues. CDR3 nucleotides: TGTGCCAGCAGCTGGGCCGACAGTACGACTGAAGCTTTCTTT. Its translation is CASSWADSTTEAFF.

The gene calls are TRBV11-2 and TRBJ1-1; D is undetermined. This CDR3 has 12 amino acids. Germline V gives CDR1 SGHAT, CDR2 FQNNGV. Trimming removed 3 bases at V and 11 bases at J, with 13 bases between. CDR3 amino acids: CASSFPGREAFF. CDR3 nucleotides: TGTGCCAGCAGCTTCCCCGGGAGAGAGGCTTTCTTT.

The V and J genes are TRBV21-1 and TRBJ1-5; the table's TRBD1 call for D was not verified on the DNA. TRBV21-1 is marked as a pseudogene. There are 17 residues in the CDR3. The CDR3 region has the DNA TGTGCCAGCAGCGGACAGGGGGCGCGGGATAGCAATCAGCCCCAGCATTTT. Translated: CASSGQGARDSNQPQHF.

The chain recombines TRBV3-1 (or the pseudogene TRBV3-2) with TRBJ2-1; TRBD2 aligns across 7 bases. The CDR3 sequence is 13 residues long. V lost 2 bases and J lost 10; bases outside the gene matches: 5. CDR1 LGHDT and CDR2 YNNKEL come from the germline V gene (reference sequence). The DNA for the CDR3 is TGTGCCAGCAGCCAATTACTAGCGACGGAGCAGTTCTTC. It encodes CASSQLLATEQFF.

The chain has TRBV6-5 and TRBJ2-7, with 9 bases fitting TRBD2. After removal of 4 bases from V and 3 bases from J, the junction contained 4 bases not matched to a gene. CDR3 length: 14 amino acids. CDR1 and CDR2 (germline): MNHEY, SVGAGI. The DNA of the CDR3 is TGTGCCAGCAGTTGGGCTAGCGGGAACTACGAGCAGTACTTC. It is translated as CASSWASGNYEQYF.

This chain uses TRBV7-8 with TRBJ2-7; no clear D. CDR3 size: 14 residues. Germline CDR1 is SGHVS and CDR2 is FQNEAQ. V was pared by 5 bases and J by 2 bases, with 13 bases between. The CDR3 nucleotides are TGTGCCAGCAGCCTGATGGCACAGCCCTACGAGCAGTACTTC. Encoded protein: CASSLMAQPYEQYF.

The rearrangement links TRBV7-2 to TRBJ2-4, with 7 bases lining up with TRBD1. The CDR3 loop spans 15 amino acids. The germline CDR1 and CDR2 sequences are SGHTA and FQGNSA. J gave up 5 bases and V 4 bases, and 8 bases lay outside the gene matches. CDR3 nucleotides: TGTGCCAGCAGCTACACAGGGGCGGGCGAAAACATTCAGTACTTC. This translates into CASSYTGAGENIQYF.

The chain joins TRBV4-3 to TRBJ1-3; D not resolved. This CDR3 is built from 17 residues. Germline CDR1 LGHNA, CDR2 YSLEER. Trimming shortened V by 3 bases and J by 0 bases, and 15 bases separated the two germline ends. CDR3: CASSHRKSGPSGNTIYF. DNA of the CDR3: TGCGCCAGCAGCCATCGAAAAAGCGGTCCCTCTGGAAACACCATATATTTT.

The chain links TRBV19 to TRBJ1-3; D is unresolved. Germline V gene data show CDR1 as LNHDA and CDR2 as SQIVND (reference sequence). This CDR3 has 13 amino acids. With 5 bases removed from V and 8 bases from J, the gap between germline ends came to 13 bases. This CDR3 reads CASSLSGVDTIYF. The CDR3 coding sequence is TGTGCCAGTAGTCTCTCAGGCGTGGACACCATATATTTT.

J is TRBJ1-5 and V is TRBV5-1, with TRBD1 matching over 8 bases. V dropped 5 bases and J dropped 2; count of bases not matched to a gene: 9. The CDR3 has 16 amino acids. Germline V CDR1 and CDR2: SGHRS, YFSETQ. The CDR3 nucleotides read TGCGCCAGCAGGGCAGGGGGCGAAGGTGGCAATCAGCCCCAGCATTTT. This sequence encodes CASRAGGEGGNQPQHF.

The V and J genes are TRBV28 and TRBJ2-7, with D possibly TRBD2 on 6 matching bases. V was cut by 5 bases and J by 3 bases, with 26 bases left in between. The CDR3 length is 18 residues. Germline-derived CDR1 and CDR2 are MDHEN and SYDVKM. This CDR3 is CASSPTGGSGSSYYEQYF. As DNA, the CDR3 is TGTGCCAGCAGTCCGACCGGAGGGAGCGGGTCTTCCTACTACGAGCAGTACTTC.

The V call is TRBV6-2 or TRBV6-3, the J call TRBJ1-6, with TRBD1 matching over 8 bases. The CDR3 runs 14 residues. In germline, CDR1 is MNHEY, CDR2 SVGEGT. The V gene end was trimmed by 8 bases and the J gene end by 8 bases; junction bases not matched to a gene: 8. CDR3 region: CASCLDRGDSPLHF. CDR3 nucleotides: TGTGCCAGCTGCCTAGACAGGGGTGATTCACCCCTCCACTTT.

The chain uses TRBV7-9 and TRBJ2-7; TRBD1 aligns across 9 bases. Germline CDR1 SEHNR, CDR2 FQNEAQ (reference sequence). This CDR3 comprises 12 residues. For the CDR3, the DNA is TGTGCTACCGACAGGGGGATCTACGAGCAGTACTTC. This gives the protein CATDRGIYEQYF.

This sequence joins TRBV19 and TRBJ2-2; D call uncertain. V lost 0 bases and J lost 6, with 8 bases in between. There are 14 residues in the CDR3. Germline loops: CDR1 LNHDA, CDR2 SQIVND (reference sequence). The CDR3 reads CASSIDHEPGELFF. The CDR3 DNA reads as TGTGCCAGTAGTATAGATCATGAGCCCGGGGAGCTGTTTTTT.

V usage is TRBV4-1 and J usage is TRBJ2-1, with 10 nucleotides matching TRBD2. Germline CDR1 MGHRA, CDR2 YSYEKL. The V and J ends lost 4 bases and 2 bases, in that order; junction bases with no gene match: 8. This CDR3 is 17 amino acids long. The CDR3 DNA reads as TGCGCCAGCAGCCCGGGGGGAGCGGGAGGGGCCTACAATGAGCAGTTCTTC. Its translation is CASSPGGAGGAYNEQFF.